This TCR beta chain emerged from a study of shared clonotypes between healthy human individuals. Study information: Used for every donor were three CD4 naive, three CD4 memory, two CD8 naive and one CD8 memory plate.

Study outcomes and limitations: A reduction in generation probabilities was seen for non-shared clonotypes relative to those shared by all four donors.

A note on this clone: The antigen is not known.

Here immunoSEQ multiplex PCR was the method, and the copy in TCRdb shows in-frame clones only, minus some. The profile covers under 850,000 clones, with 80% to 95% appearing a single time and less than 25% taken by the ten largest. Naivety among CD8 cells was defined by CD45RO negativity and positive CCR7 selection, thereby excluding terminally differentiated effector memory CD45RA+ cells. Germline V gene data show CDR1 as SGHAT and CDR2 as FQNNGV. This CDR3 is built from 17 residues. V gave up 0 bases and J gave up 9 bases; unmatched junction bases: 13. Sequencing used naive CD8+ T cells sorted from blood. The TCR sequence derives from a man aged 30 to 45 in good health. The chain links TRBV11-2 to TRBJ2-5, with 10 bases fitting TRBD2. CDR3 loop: CASSLDLRAGGQVAQYF. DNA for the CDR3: TGTGCCAGCAGCTTAGACCTCAGAGCGGGAGGGCAAGTGGCCCAGTACTTC.